The 21 T cell receptor beta chains below come from one sample, sequenced in a study of shared clonotypes between healthy human individuals (dated by TCRdb to between 2020 and 2021). The library was prepared using the immunoSEQ multiplex PCR assay. TCRdb took this table from immuneACCESS and kept in-frame rearrangements with V and J called. Such tables lack part of the clones; where checked against another copy, unresolved V genes explain under half of the gap, and the rest is unexplained. The sample table shows approximately 530,000 clones, and around 96% are seen once. Approximately 0.06% of the sample belongs to the ten largest clones. The sample comprised naive CD4+ T cells sorted from blood. Reading the label with the study, this specimen's cell subset or site is: CD45RA+ positively selected. These receptor sequences come from a woman aged 30 to 39 in good health.

The sample holds one count of this clone. The gene calls are TRBV5-1 and TRBJ2-5, with D unresolved. The CDR3 runs 13 residues. Trimming pared 1 base from V and 1 base from J, leaving 5 bases between. Germline assignment: CDR1 SGHRS and CDR2 YFSETQ. This chain's CDR3 is CASSLRTQETQYF. In nucleotides, the CDR3 is TGCGCCAGCAGCTTGCGAACCCAAGAGACCCAGTACTTC.

The count of this clone is one. The chain joins TRBV6-5 to TRBJ2-7; 10 positions match TRBD2. J was trimmed by 5 bases and V by 2 bases; bases with no gene match: 3. CDR3 size: 14 residues. Germline V CDR1 and CDR2: MNHEY, SVGAGI. The CDR3 is CASSYQREGHEQYF. CDR3 DNA sequence: TGTGCCAGCAGTTACCAGCGGGAGGGCCACGAGCAGTACTTC.

V is TRBV6-6 and J is TRBJ2-3; TRBD2 might be the D (5 bases). Deletions cut 8 bases from V and 3 bases from J, with 12 bases between. The CDR3 runs to 13 residues. CDR1 MNHNY and CDR2 SVGAGI come from the germline V gene (reference sequence). DNA for the CDR3: TGTGCCAGCCGGGAAACGGGGACAGATACGCAGTATTTT. Residues: CASRETGTDTQYF.

The gene calls are TRBV7-9 and TRBJ2-7; D call uncertain. The CDR3 totals 15 residues. Germline loops: CDR1 SEHNR, CDR2 FQNEAQ (reference sequence). V was shortened by 7 bases and J by 0 bases, with 16 bases between the two germline ends. CDR3 loop: CASTNTNRASYEQYF. CDR3 DNA: TGTGCCAGCACCAACACAAACCGAGCCTCCTACGAGCAGTACTTC. Full variable domain (rest looked up from reference TRBV7-9 and TRBJ2-7): DTGVSQNPRHKITKRGQNVTFRCDPISEHNRLYWYRQTLGQGPEFLTYFQNEAQLEKSRLLSDRFSAERPKGSFSTLEIQRTEQGDSAMYLCASTNTNRASYEQYFGPGTRLTVT.

The chain recombines TRBV5-8 with TRBJ2-3; a weak D match, TRBD2 (7 bases). Germline V gene lookup returns CDR1 SGHTS and CDR2 YDEGEE. Trimming took 4 bases from V and 5 from J, leaving 23 bases between them. This CDR3 contains 17 residues. As DNA, the CDR3 is TGTGCCAGCAGCCGTAACCCCCAGGGGAGGGCCCAAGATACGCAGTATTTT. It translates to CASSRNPQGRAQDTQYF.

Notes on this clone: This specimen includes other DNA sequences encoding the same CDR3. CDR3 residues: CASSLQVREQYF. CDR3 bases: TGTGCCAGCAGTTTGCAGGTCCGCGAGCAGTACTTC. V and J are TRBV28 and TRBJ2-7; the D is unclear. The V end lost 3 bases, the J end lost 6 bases, and 9 bases lay between the germline ends. The V gene's germline CDR1 is MDHEN and CDR2 SYDVKM. The CDR3 spans 12 residues.

V usage is TRBV11-2 and J usage is TRBJ2-5; 9 positions match TRBD2. The J call may be incorrect, as the DNA end agrees better with TRBJ2-7. CDR3 length: 14 amino acids. The germline CDR1 and CDR2 sequences are SGHAT and FQNNGV. The CDR3 bases are TGTGCCAGCAGCTGGACTAGCGACTCCTACGAGCAGTACTTC. It encodes CASSWTSDSYEQYF.

The chain is built from TRBV9 and TRBJ1-3; no definite D call. Germline lookup yields CDR1 SGDLS and CDR2 YYNGEE. V was cut by 0 bases and J by 5 bases, with 9 bases left in between. CDR3 length equals 14 residues. The CDR3 DNA is TGTGCCAGCAGCGTAGGAGGACGCAGAAACACCATATATTTT. This sequence encodes CASSVGGRRNTIYF.

The chain couples TRBV10-1 to TRBJ2-2; D call uncertain. The germline gives CDR1 WNHNN, CDR2 SYGVQD (reference sequence). V gave up 3 bases and J gave up 8 bases, with 7 bases separating them. The length of the CDR3 is 12 residues. CDR3 in amino acids: CASSESAGELFF. CDR3 in DNA: TGCGCCAGCAGTGAATCAGCTGGGGAGCTGTTTTTT.

J is TRBJ2-7 and V is TRBV29-1, with 10 bases lining up with TRBD1. Germline V gene sequence: CDR1 SQVTM, CDR2 ANQGSEA. V dropped 6 bases and J dropped 3; count of bases not matched to a gene: 5. This CDR3 is 13 amino acids long. The CDR3 nucleotides read TGCAGCGTCAAAAGGACAGGGGGCTACGAGCAGTACTTC. Its translation is CSVKRTGGYEQYF.

The chain links TRBV19 to TRBJ2-3; D assignment may be TRBD1 or TRBD2 (5 bases each). The V gene's germline CDR1 is LNHDA and CDR2 SQIVND (reference sequence). Trimming stripped 8 bases from V and 6 bases from J, with 18 bases between. This CDR3 contains 14 residues. This CDR3 reads CASSEAGNRDTQYF. The CDR3 nucleotides read TGTGCCAGTTCAGAGGCGGGTAACAGGGATACGCAGTATTTT.

The V and J genes are TRBV27 and TRBJ1-6; D is uncertain. The CDR3 runs 15 residues. Per the germline V gene, CDR1 is MNHEY and CDR2 is SMNVEV (reference sequence). The V end lost 6 bases, the J end lost 8 bases, and 17 bases lay between the germline ends. In DNA form, the CDR3 reads TGTGCCAGCAGCTCAACTCCTACCCATCATTCACCCCTCCACTTT. Translation: CASSSTPTHHSPLHF.

The chain couples TRBV11-2 to TRBJ2-2; 11 nucleotides match TRBD2. There are 15 residues in the CDR3. Germline lookup yields CDR1 SGHAT and CDR2 FQNNGV. J lost 6 bases, V lost 0 bases, and 0 bases had no gene match. This CDR3 is CASSLELAGAGELFF. CDR3 DNA: TGTGCCAGCAGCTTAGAACTAGCGGGAGCCGGGGAGCTGTTTTTT. Filled out from reference TRBV11-2 and TRBJ2-2, the complete variable domain reads EAGVAQSPRYKIIEKRQSVAFWCNPISGHATLYWYQQILGQGPKLLIQFQNNGVVDDSQLPKDRFSAERLKGVDSTLKIQPAKLEDSAVYLCASSLELAGAGELFFGEGSRLTVL.

The V call is TRBV6-1, the J call TRBJ1-5; possible D gene TRBD1, 6 bases. Germline CDR1 and CDR2: MNHNS and SASEGT. The CDR3 spans 15 residues. With 2 bases removed from V and 5 bases from J, the gap between germline ends came to 13 bases. This chain's CDR3 is CASSEIAGEHQPQHF. CDR3 DNA: TGTGCCAGCAGTGAAATTGCAGGGGAGCATCAGCCCCAGCATTTT.

The V call is TRBV2, the J call TRBJ1-5; 11 bases match TRBD1. V dropped 6 bases and J dropped 7; count of bases not matched to a gene: 8. CDR1 SNHLY and CDR2 FYNNEI come from the germline V gene. This CDR3 comprises 15 residues. Here the CDR3 reads CASSGGQGARQPQHF. CDR3 bases: TGTGCCAGCAGCGGCGGACAGGGGGCCCGACAGCCCCAGCATTTT.

This sequence joins TRBV7-9 and TRBJ1-1; a possible D gene is TRBD1 (5 bases). The CDR3 has 15 amino acids. The germline gives CDR1 SEHNR, CDR2 FQNEAQ (reference sequence). V lost 5 bases to trimming and J lost 3 bases, with 16 bases between them. The CDR3 sequence: CASSGLGTWDTEAFF. In DNA, the CDR3 is TGTGCCAGCAGCGGACTAGGGACGTGGGACACTGAAGCTTTCTTT. Complete variable domain (other parts from reference TRBV7-9 and TRBJ1-1): DTGVSQNPRHKITKRGQNVTFRCDPISEHNRLYWYRQTLGQGPEFLTYFQNEAQLEKSRLLSDRFSAERPKGSFSTLEIQRTEQGDSAMYLCASSGLGTWDTEAFFGQGTRLTVV.

The CDR3 sequence is CSAPSGRGVSGYTF. CDR3 DNA: TGCAGCGCCCCGTCGGGCAGGGGGGTTTCTGGCTACACCTTC. The gene calls are TRBV29-1 and TRBJ1-2; TRBD1 matches 7 bases. This CDR3 comprises 14 residues. V was clipped by 7 bases and J by 7 bases; unmatched bases: 15. Germline V gene lookup returns CDR1 SQVTM and CDR2 ANQGSEA.

The J gene is TRBJ1-5, the V gene TRBV6-1; D is undetermined. The CDR3 extends over 15 amino acids. Germline-derived CDR1 and CDR2 are MNHNS and SASEGT. The germline V and J ends were trimmed by 0 bases and 4 bases, with 10 bases remaining between them. CDR3 loop: CASSEARQTNQPQHF. In nucleotides, the CDR3 is TGTGCCAGCAGTGAAGCGCGCCAGACTAATCAGCCCCAGCATTTT.

This rearrangement joins TRBV18 to TRBJ2-3; 8 bases map to TRBD2. V lost 8 bases and J lost 3; bases outside the gene matches: 10. The CDR3 has 15 amino acids. Germline V CDR1 and CDR2: KGHSH, LQKENI. CDR3 in amino acids: CASHPGGLGTDTQYF. CDR3 coding DNA: TGTGCCAGCCACCCGGGGGGGCTTGGAACAGATACGCAGTATTTT.

The chain links TRBV18 to TRBJ1-1, with D maybe TRBD1 (5 bases). The CDR3 loop spans 12 amino acids. The V end lost 6 bases, the J end lost 4 bases, and 9 bases lay between the germline ends. CDR1 is KGHSH, CDR2 LQKENI, per germline. CDR3 in DNA: TGTGCCAGCTCTATTACAGGCACTGAAGCTTTCTTT. Its translation is CASSITGTEAFF.

The V call is TRBV28, the J call TRBJ2-1; 13 bases agree with TRBD2. The CDR3 has 15 amino acids. In germline, CDR1 is MDHEN, CDR2 SYDVKM. V was pared by 8 bases and J by 9 bases, with 10 bases of the junction left unmatched. The CDR3 is CASGVTSGRGAEQFF. CDR3 coding DNA: TGTGCCAGCGGTGTCACTAGCGGGAGGGGGGCTGAGCAGTTCTTC.